This T cell receptor beta chain originates from a study of regulatory T cells in long-lasting Graves disease. This clonotype has ten or more counts. Time point denoted: newly diagnosed GD, antithyroid drugs for less than 3 months. Researchers made the TCR library from RNA that was extracted from PBMCs. Relying on iRepertoire HTBI primers and Arm-PCR of CDR3 regions, the team built TCR beta libraries. TCRdb fed the multiplex PCR reads into MiXCR, producing one record per CDR3 protein. This table has about 350,000 distinct CDR3 sequences, about 17% appearing once. Looked up from germline, CDR1 is SGHNT and CDR2 is YENEEA. Trimming stripped 2 bases from V and 0 bases from J, with 14 bases between. The CDR3 spans 17 residues. These data were also reused for a study on T cells in Graves' hyperthyroidism and ophthalmopathy. That study adds: No progression to ophthalmopathy during 18 months of follow-up defined stable disease.

V is TRBV11-3 and J is TRBJ2-1, with no clear D. This specimen was peripheral blood mononuclear cells (PBMCs), taken at new diagnosis, from a patient treated with antithyroid drugs. The TCR was taken from a woman aged 18-29 years with Graves disease. DNA of the CDR3: TGTGCCAGCAGCTTATCATTCCCGCGGAGCTCCTACAATGAGCAGTTCTTC. It yields the protein CASSLSFPRSSYNEQFF.